The 17 T cell receptor beta chains presented below share a single source sample, sequenced in a study of shared clonotypes between healthy human individuals. Produced via immunoSEQ multiplex PCR; TCRdb's table is partial and in-frame only. In the table there are 1,100,000 or so clones, 75% to 80% of which are singletons. Material for sequencing was memory CD4+ T cells from PBMCs. The subset was: CD45RA-negative fraction. The receptors derive from a man aged 18 to 30 in good health. Some clones in this sample may be carry-over from other donors' samples.

This clone was counted between two and nine times. Other DNA sequences in this sample translate to the same CDR3. The CDR3: CASSLDRGYGYTF. In DNA form, the CDR3 reads TGTGCCAGCAGCTTAGACAGGGGCTATGGCTACACCTTC. The J gene is TRBJ1-2, the V gene TRBV7-8, with 7 bases identical to TRBD1. The J segment lost 4 bases and the V segment lost 1 base, leaving 0 bases of the junction unmatched. The CDR3 has 13 amino acids. Germline V gives CDR1 SGHVS, CDR2 FQNEAQ. Variable domain in full (rest from reference TRBV7-8 and TRBJ1-2): GAGVSQSPRYKVAKRGQDVALRCDPISGHVSLFWYQQALGQGPEFLTYFQNEAQLDKSGLPSDRFFAERPEGSVSTLKIQRTQQEDSAVYLCASSLDRGYGYTFGSGTRLTVV.

The V and J genes are TRBV5-1 and TRBJ1-4; possibly TRBD1 for D (5 bases). The CDR3 runs to 15 residues. Germline V gene lookup returns CDR1 SGHRS and CDR2 YFSETQ. Trimming shortened V by 4 bases and J by 0 bases, and 10 bases separated the two germline ends. CDR3 in amino acids: CASSPGGATNEKLFF. CDR3 nucleotide sequence: TGCGCCAGCAGCCCGGGGGGTGCAACTAATGAAAAACTGTTTTTT.

This chain joins TRBV10-1 and TRBJ2-7; D remains unclear. V was cut by 4 bases and J by 5 bases, with 12 bases left in between. The CDR3 totals 13 residues. Germline V gene data show CDR1 as WNHNN and CDR2 as SYGVQD (reference sequence). The CDR3 DNA sequence: TGCGCCAGCAGTGGGGCAGCGCTTCACGAGCAGTACTTC. The encoded protein is CASSGAALHEQYF.

This chain joins TRBV13 and TRBJ2-3, with TRBD1 matching 10 bases. After removal of 5 bases from V and 1 base from J, the junction contained 9 bases not matched to a gene. The CDR3 covers 17 residues. Germline loops: CDR1 PRHDT, CDR2 FYEKMQ (reference sequence). The CDR3 region is CASSEDGTGVGTDTQYF. The CDR3 DNA sequence: TGTGCCAGCAGCGAAGACGGGACAGGGGTAGGCACAGATACGCAGTATTTT.

V usage is TRBV28 and J usage is TRBJ1-2; D unclear. The CDR3 has 14 residues. The V and J ends lost 4 bases and 7 bases respectively, with 16 bases between them. CDR1 is MDHEN and CDR2 is SYDVKM in the germline V gene. The CDR3 is CASSWTGRGFGYTF. CDR3 DNA sequence: TGTGCCAGCAGTTGGACTGGGCGCGGGTTTGGCTACACCTTC.

This clone is a singleton in its sample. V is TRBV5-1 and J is TRBJ2-2, with a possible D match to TRBD1 (5 bases). V was cut by 2 bases and J by 7 bases, with 9 bases left in between. Germline CDR1 reads SGHRS; CDR2 reads YFSETQ. There are 13 residues in the CDR3. The CDR3 nucleotides read TGCGCCAGCAGCTTTCAGGGAAACGGGGAGCTGTTTTTT. Its translation is CASSFQGNGELFF.

The gene calls are TRBV5-6 and TRBJ1-2, with D hard to call. The CDR3 extends over 15 amino acids. Trimming left V 4 bases short and J 0 bases short, with 13 bases between. Per germline, CDR1 SGHDT and CDR2 YYEEEE. DNA of the CDR3: TGTGCCAGCAGCGACCCCCGAGAGACTAACTATGGCTACACCTTC. It is translated as CASSDPRETNYGYTF. Drawing the rest from reference TRBV5-6 and TRBJ1-2, the complete variable domain is DAGVTQSPTHLIKTRGQQVTLRCSPKSGHDTVSWYQQALGQGPQFIFQYYEEEERQRGNFPDRFSGHQFPNYSSELNVNALLLGDSALYLCASSDPRETNYGYTFGSGTRLTVV.

The chain recombines TRBV2 with TRBJ2-2; 9 bases line up with TRBD2. With V trimmed by 1 base and J by 5 bases, 8 bases remained unmatched. This CDR3 has 17 residues. In germline, CDR1 is SNHLY, CDR2 FYNNEI. The CDR3 nucleotides read TGTGCCAGCAGTGAAGGGCCCCCAAGCGGGAGGACCGGGGAGCTGTTTTTT. Protein: CASSEGPPSGRTGELFF.

Notes on this clone: Other DNA sequences in this specimen translate into the identical CDR3. The J gene is TRBJ2-7, the V gene TRBV9, with D perhaps being TRBD1 or TRBD2 (5 bases each). Trimming removed 0 bases from V and 3 bases from J, with 10 bases in between. The CDR3 sequence is 14 residues long. Germline loops: CDR1 SGDLS, CDR2 YYNGEE. CDR3 amino acids: CASSVGDRGYEQYF. The CDR3 DNA is TGTGCCAGCAGCGTAGGGGACCGAGGCTACGAGCAGTACTTC.

To note about this clone: The same CDR3 also results from other DNA sequences found in this sample. The gene calls are TRBV18 and TRBJ1-5; 9 bases match TRBD1. The germline CDR1 and CDR2 sequences are KGHSH and LQKENI. CDR3 size: 14 residues. V gave up 6 bases and J gave up 6 bases; unmatched junction bases: 6. CDR3 DNA: TGTGCCAGCTCCCGGGACAGGGCAGGTCAGCCCCAGCATTTT. It translates to CASSRDRAGQPQHF.

V usage is TRBV2 and J usage is TRBJ1-1; a possible D gene is TRBD1 (5 bases). V lost 0 bases to trimming and J lost 6 bases, with 8 bases between them. The CDR3 loop spans 13 amino acids. Germline values: CDR1 SNHLY, CDR2 FYNNEI. CDR3 sequence: CASSEAQGSEAFF. In DNA, the CDR3 is TGTGCCAGCAGTGAAGCGCAGGGCTCTGAAGCTTTCTTT. Full variable domain (remainder filled in from reference TRBV2 and TRBJ1-1): EPEVTQTPSHQVTQMGQEVILRCVPISNHLYFYWYRQILGQKVEFLVSFYNNEISEKSEIFDDQFSVERPDGSNFTLKIRSTKLEDSAMYFCASSEAQGSEAFFGQGTRLTVV.

A word on this clone: Other nucleotide sequences from this sample produce the same CDR3. The CDR3 loop is CASSLDGDQPQHF. Here the CDR3 DNA reads TGCGCCAGCAGCTTGGATGGGGACCAGCCCCAGCATTTT. The gene calls are TRBV5-1 and TRBJ1-5, with a tentative D call TRBD1 (5 bases). This CDR3 is 13 amino acids long. V lost 0 bases and J lost 7, with 8 bases in between. The V gene's germline CDR1 is SGHRS and CDR2 YFSETQ.

The J gene is TRBJ1-1, the V gene TRBV5-1; D might be TRBD1 (5 bases). V gave up 0 bases and J gave up 3 bases, with 9 bases separating them. Germline V CDR1 and CDR2: SGHRS, YFSETQ. The CDR3 spans 14 residues. The CDR3 loop reads CASSLEGQYTEAFF. CDR3 bases: TGCGCCAGCAGCTTGGAAGGACAATACACTGAAGCTTTCTTT.

The genes are TRBV19 and TRBJ1-5, with 8 positions matching TRBD1. V was clipped by 6 bases and J by 8 bases; unmatched bases: 6. Per the germline V gene, CDR1 is LNHDA and CDR2 is SQIVND (reference sequence). This CDR3 contains 13 residues. This chain's CDR3 is CASSDDRGEPQHF. The CDR3 DNA follows: TGTGCCAGTAGCGACGACAGGGGAGAGCCCCAGCATTTT.

Details on this clone: Being one base from a much bigger clone, this may be a read error. Other nucleotide sequences from this sample produce the same CDR3. The rearrangement uses TRBV20-1 and TRBJ2-1; D is unresolved. V was trimmed by 6 bases and J by 1 base, leaving 1 base between them. Germline assignment: CDR1 DFQATT and CDR2 SNEGSKA (reference sequence). CDR3 length: 10 residues. CDR3 protein: CSASYNEQFF. As DNA, the CDR3 is TGCAGTGCGTCCTACAATGAGCAGTTCTTC.

This clone showed up many times. The chain links TRBV28 to TRBJ1-5; D not resolved. Germline loops: CDR1 MDHEN, CDR2 SYDVKM. The CDR3 is made up of 15 amino acids. Trimming took 6 bases from V and 2 from J, leaving 14 bases between them. CDR3 sequence reads: CASSFGRRGNQPQHF. CDR3 DNA sequence: TGTGCCAGCAGCTTCGGACGGAGGGGCAATCAGCCCCAGCATTTT.

This clone was recorded many times. The chain joins TRBV28 to TRBJ2-7; 13 positions agree with TRBD2. V shed 7 bases and J 5 bases; nucleotides not matched to a gene: 5. The CDR3 totals 14 residues. Germline V CDR1 and CDR2: MDHEN, SYDVKM. The CDR3: CASTPGTSGNEQYF. CDR3 bases: TGTGCCAGCACCCCCGGGACTAGCGGGAACGAGCAGTACTTC.